This T cell receptor beta chain was obtained from a study of T cell responses to AZD1222 COVID-19 vaccine. On this clone itself: The target antigen is unknown.

Whole-study findings and limits: White British ancestry dominated among donors, who included more females, and clonal diversity was possibly underestimated.

The method was immunoSEQ multiplex PCR; TCRdb's version includes in-frame clones alone and lacks a portion of them. Of roughly 42,000 clones in the sample, 80% were seen once. The receptor was derived from an adult in good health. The specimen comprised peripheral blood, sampled on day 0 of AZD1222 vaccination.

The CDR3 reads CASSRLGDTQYF. CDR3 sequence (DNA): TGTGCCAGCAGCCGCCTCGGGGATACGCAGTATTTT. This sequence joins TRBV16 and TRBJ2-3, with D uncertain. Trimming removed 4 bases from V and 6 bases from J, with 8 bases in between. Germline-derived CDR1 and CDR2 are KGHSY and FQNENV. The CDR3 contains 12 residues.